The 29 T cell receptor beta chains below come from one sample, sequenced in a study of blood T cell repertoires in COVID-19 (dated by TCRdb to 2020 to 2021). Libraries were constructed by the immunoSEQ multiplex PCR assay. What TCRdb holds here is the immuneACCESS table cut down to in-frame rearrangements. Part of the clones is not present; checked against another copy, under half of the missing clones reflect an unresolved V gene, and the others are unexplained. This sample gives approximately 240,000 clones in total; 65% to 85% of them show up just once. The ten largest clones represent over 3% of the sample. Sequenced sample: peripheral blood. These receptors were collected from a woman between 40 and 55 years old with active or convalescent COVID-19.

The chain carries TRBV27 and TRBJ1-6; a weak D match, TRBD1 (6 bases). Trimming took off 6 bases at V and 7 bases at J, with 7 bases between the two ends. Looked up from germline, CDR1 is MNHEY and CDR2 is SMNVEV (reference sequence). The CDR3 extends over 12 amino acids. The DNA of the CDR3 is TGTGCCAGCAGGGGACAAAATTCACCCCTCCACTTT. Its protein is CASRGQNSPLHF.

This chain connects TRBV19 to TRBJ1-5; TRBD1 is a possible D gene (5 bases). Trimming removed 3 bases at V and 6 bases at J, with 15 bases between. The CDR3 is 15 residues long. Germline values: CDR1 LNHDA, CDR2 SQIVND (reference sequence). The chain's CDR3 is CASSIQGNLGQPQHF. The DNA for the CDR3 is TGTGCCAGTAGTATCCAGGGTAATTTGGGTCAGCCCCAGCATTTT.

This clone is a singleton in its sample. The CDR3 DNA reads as TGTGCCAGCAGCTTTAGCCAGCATGGCTACACCTTC. Encoded protein: CASSFSQHGYTF. V usage is TRBV7-2 and J usage is TRBJ1-2; D unresolved. Trimming took 3 bases from V and 6 from J, leaving 8 bases between them. Per germline, CDR1 SGHTA and CDR2 FQGNSA. The CDR3 is made up of 12 amino acids. The entire variable domain, with the rest obtained from reference TRBV7-2 and TRBJ1-2, is as follows: GAGVSQSPSNKVTEKGKDVELRCDPISGHTALYWYRQSLGQGLEFLIYFQGNSAPDKSGLPSDRFSAERTGGSVSTLTIQRTQQEDSAVYLCASSFSQHGYTFGSGTRLTVV.

V usage is TRBV9 and J usage is TRBJ2-2; the match to TRBD2 covers 7 bases. The CDR3 length is 14 residues. V shed 5 bases, J shed 4 bases, and the junction held 5 bases outside the gene matches. Germline V gene lookup returns CDR1 SGDLS and CDR2 YYNGEE. This chain's CDR3 is CASRAGLGTGELFF. Here the CDR3 DNA reads TGTGCCAGCAGAGCGGGGCTGGGCACCGGGGAGCTGTTTTTT.

The genes are TRBV7-2 and TRBJ1-2; TRBD1 matches 8 bases. The CDR3 consists of 15 residues. Per germline, CDR1 SGHTA and CDR2 FQGNSA. J gave up 7 bases and V 0 bases, and 7 bases lay outside the gene matches. CDR3 sequence reads: CASSLAGQGVFGYTF. The CDR3 coding sequence is TGTGCCAGCAGCTTAGCAGGACAGGGTGTCTTTGGCTACACCTTC.

This clone was counted only a few times. The chain employs TRBV6-4 and TRBJ2-7; the D gene is possibly TRBD1 (6 bases). The germline V gene has CDR1 MRHNA and CDR2 SNTAGT. The CDR3 is 18 residues long. The V end was cut by 6 bases, the J end by 2 bases, with 26 bases between. CDR3 region: CASSDNRRTARVTYEQYV. The DNA of the CDR3 is TGTGCCAGCAGCGACAATAGGAGGACAGCCAGAGTAACCTACGAGCAGTACGTC.

The gene calls are TRBV5-1 and TRBJ2-2; TRBD2 is a possible D gene (6 bases). Trimming pared 4 bases from V and 5 bases from J, leaving 18 bases between. Germline-derived CDR1 and CDR2 are SGHRS and YFSETQ. This CDR3 region has 16 residues. The CDR3 nucleotides are TGCGCCAGCAGCGGGTCACAGCGGGCCATGACCGGGGAGCTGTTTTTT. Its protein product is CASSGSQRAMTGELFF.

This chain uses TRBV28 with TRBJ2-2; a weak D match, TRBD1 (6 bases). Germline CDR1 is MDHEN and CDR2 is SYDVKM. Trimming shortened V by 11 bases and J by 6 bases, and 13 bases separated the two germline ends. The CDR3 runs 12 residues. The CDR3 region is CAGGGPPGELFF. CDR3 nucleotide sequence: TGTGCCGGGGGCGGGCCACCCGGGGAGCTGTTTTTT.

This clone was seen a single time. This rearrangement joins TRBV24-1 to TRBJ1-2; the match to TRBD1 covers 11 bases. Germline assignment: CDR1 KGHDR and CDR2 SFDVKD. V was pared by 4 bases and J by 8 bases, with 8 bases of the junction left unmatched. The CDR3 extends over 15 amino acids. CDR3 coding DNA: TGTGCCACCAGTGAGGACAGGGGGCGCGTAGAAGGCTACACCTTC. Its protein is CATSEDRGRVEGYTF.

The J gene is TRBJ1-4, the V gene TRBV4-1; D is undetermined. The CDR3 has 13 residues. With 0 bases removed from V and 7 bases from J, the gap between germline ends came to 6 bases. In germline, CDR1 is MGHRA, CDR2 YSYEKL. CDR3 region: CASSQDEAEKLFF. The CDR3 nucleotides are TGCGCCAGCAGCCAAGATGAGGCTGAAAAACTGTTTTTT.

This CDR3 reads CASSPRRGEQFF. As DNA, the CDR3 is TGTGCCAGCAGCCCAAGGCGAGGTGAGCAGTTCTTC. The gene calls are TRBV6-5 and TRBJ2-1; D ambiguous. The CDR3 consists of 12 residues. Germline assignment: CDR1 MNHEY and CDR2 SVGAGI. Trimming took 6 bases from V and 9 from J, leaving 12 bases between them.

The chain recombines TRBV27 with TRBJ2-3; possibly TRBD1 for D (5 bases). CDR1 and CDR2 from the germline V gene are MNHEY and SMNVEV (reference sequence). The CDR3 is 15 amino acids. The V end was cut by 5 bases, the J end by 6 bases, with 18 bases between. CDR3 loop: CASSLGAAQSDTQYF. The CDR3 DNA reads TGTGCCAGCAGTCTTGGGGCGGCTCAGTCGGATACGCAGTATTTT.

The chain couples TRBV4-1 to TRBJ2-5, with TRBD2 identical over 13 bases. Germline V gene data show CDR1 as MGHRA and CDR2 as YSYEKL. Trimming removed 4 bases from V and 3 bases from J; junction bases left unmatched: 8. This CDR3 is built from 17 residues. The CDR3 region is CASSPTWGTSGEETQYF. CDR3 DNA: TGCGCCAGCAGCCCTACGTGGGGGACTAGCGGGGAAGAGACCCAGTACTTC.

V is TRBV28 and J is TRBJ1-4, with 7 positions matching TRBD1. Unmatched junction bases numbered 3, after V lost 2 bases and J lost 0 bases. Germline V gene lookup returns CDR1 MDHEN and CDR2 SYDVKM. The CDR3 sequence is 16 residues long. DNA of the CDR3: TGTGCCAGCAGTTTACTGGGACAGCCAACTAATGAAAAACTGTTTTTT. Its translation: CASSLLGQPTNEKLFF.

This sequence joins TRBV4-2 and TRBJ1-2; perhaps TRBD1 as D (6 bases). This CDR3 region has 13 residues. Germline values: CDR1 LGHNA, CDR2 YNFKEQ. V lost 0 bases and J lost 8, with 10 bases in between. The CDR3 region has the DNA TGTGCCAGCAGCCAAGATAGGGGGGGAGGCTACACCTTC. Amino acids: CASSQDRGGGYTF.

The rearrangement uses TRBV19 and TRBJ1-6; the match to TRBD1 covers 7 bases. CDR1 LNHDA and CDR2 SQIVND come from the germline V gene (reference sequence). There are 15 residues in the CDR3. Trimming cost V 7 bases and J 5 bases; bases outside gene matches: 8. CDR3 loop: CASTKTGANNSPLHF. CDR3 coding DNA: TGTGCCAGTACCAAAACAGGGGCCAATAATTCACCCCTCCACTTT.

The chain is built from TRBV5-1 and TRBJ2-3, with TRBD1 matching over 9 bases. This CDR3 is built from 16 residues. Per the germline V gene, CDR1 is SGHRS and CDR2 is YFSETQ. Unmatched junction bases numbered 7, after V lost 0 bases and J lost 5 bases. The DNA of the CDR3 is TGCGCCAGCAGCTTGGTGACAGGGGGGATTAAAGATACGCAGTATTTT. It encodes CASSLVTGGIKDTQYF.

This sequence joins TRBV12-3 or TRBV12-4 and TRBJ1-2; weak D call: TRBD1 (6 bases). CDR3 length equals 13 residues. Deletions cut 3 bases from V and 7 bases from J, with 12 bases between. CDR3 sequence reads: CASSFQQGVGYTF. CDR3 sequence (DNA): TGTGCCAGCAGTTTCCAACAGGGCGTTGGCTACACCTTC.

V and J are TRBV30 and TRBJ2-7; D might be TRBD2 (5 bases). The germline V and J ends were trimmed by 6 bases and 0 bases, with 15 bases remaining between them. This CDR3 region has 14 residues. CDR1 and CDR2 from the germline V gene are GTSNPN and SVGIG (reference sequence). The DNA of the CDR3 is TGTGCCTGCTACCGGGAAGGGAGCTCCTACGAGCAGTACTTC. This translates into CACYREGSSYEQYF.

CDR3 nucleotides: TGTGCCAGCAGCCAGGACCCGGAGGGGCCCGAGCAGTACTTC. Its protein is CASSQDPEGPEQYF. The genes are TRBV7-2 and TRBJ2-7; a possible D gene is TRBD2 (6 bases). There are 14 residues in the CDR3. Germline values: CDR1 SGHTA, CDR2 FQGNSA. The V gene lost 5 bases and the J gene lost 6 bases, with 17 bases spanning the gap. Full variable domain (remainder filled in from reference TRBV7-2 and TRBJ2-7): GAGVSQSPSNKVTEKGKDVELRCDPISGHTALYWYRQSLGQGLEFLIYFQGNSAPDKSGLPSDRFSAERTGGSVSTLTIQRTQQEDSAVYLCASSQDPEGPEQYFGPGTRLTVT.

CDR3 loop: CASSLRAGGAGNTEAFF. CDR3 DNA sequence: TGTGCCAGCAGCTTAAGAGCAGGGGGCGCGGGGAACACTGAAGCTTTCTTT. The chain employs TRBV11-2 and TRBJ1-1; TRBD1 matches at 8 bases. Germline CDR1 SGHAT, CDR2 FQNNGV. The CDR3 is made up of 17 amino acids. V lost 2 bases and J lost 1; bases outside the gene matches: 9. Complete variable domain (other parts from reference TRBV11-2 and TRBJ1-1): EAGVAQSPRYKIIEKRQSVAFWCNPISGHATLYWYQQILGQGPKLLIQFQNNGVVDDSQLPKDRFSAERLKGVDSTLKIQPAKLEDSAVYLCASSLRAGGAGNTEAFFGQGTRLTVV.

The rearrangement links TRBV20-1 to TRBJ1-4; no clear D. Germline CDR1 DFQATT, CDR2 SNEGSKA (reference sequence). Trimming stripped 5 bases from V and 7 bases from J, with 8 bases between. The CDR3 has 11 residues. For the CDR3, the DNA is TGCAGTGCTGGGGAGAGTGAAAAACTGTTTTTT. This translates into CSAGESEKLFF.

This chain uses TRBV14 with TRBJ2-7; TRBD1 matches 9 bases. The CDR3 covers 14 residues. Germline V lookup: CDR1 SGHDN, CDR2 FVKESK. J was trimmed by 3 bases and V by 5 bases; bases with no gene match: 5. CDR3 nucleotides: TGTGCCAGCAGCACGGGACAGGGAAGCTACGAGCAGTACTTC. It is translated as CASSTGQGSYEQYF. Filled out from reference TRBV14 and TRBJ2-7, the complete variable domain reads EAGVTQFPSHSVIEKGQTVTLRCDPISGHDNLYWYRRVMGKEIKFLLHFVKESKQDESGMPNNRFLAERTGGTYSTLKVQPAELEDSGVYFCASSTGQGSYEQYFGPGTRLTVT.

The chain joins TRBV4-1 to TRBJ1-2; no clear D. CDR3 length: 13 amino acids. CDR1 and CDR2 from the germline V gene are MGHRA and YSYEKL. V lost 4 bases to trimming and J lost 4 bases, with 10 bases between them. The CDR3 DNA reads as TGCGCCAGCAGCCCAGGAGGCTTCTATGGCTACACCTTC. Protein: CASSPGGFYGYTF.

The DNA for the CDR3 is TGTGCCAGCAGTTTAGCGCAGGGTCTTGATGAGCAGTTCTTC. Its translation: CASSLAQGLDEQFF. V is TRBV28 and J is TRBJ2-1; tentative D call: TRBD1 (5 bases). The germline V and J ends were trimmed by 2 bases and 8 bases, with 13 bases remaining between them. Germline V gene lookup returns CDR1 MDHEN and CDR2 SYDVKM. The CDR3 has 14 residues.

The gene calls are TRBV18 and TRBJ1-4; the match to TRBD1 covers 7 bases. J was trimmed by 6 bases and V by 2 bases; bases with no gene match: 6. Per germline, CDR1 KGHSH and CDR2 LQKENI. The CDR3 is made up of 15 amino acids. The CDR3: CASSPNYGQDEKLFF. For the CDR3, the DNA is TGTGCCAGCTCACCAAATTACGGACAGGATGAAAAACTGTTTTTT.

This clone was recorded only once. The rearrangement links TRBV5-6 to TRBJ1-1; D remains ambiguous. The ends were cut back, 4 bases at V and 5 bases at J, with 15 bases in the middle. Germline lookup yields CDR1 SGHDT and CDR2 YYEEEE. This CDR3 contains 14 residues. The CDR3 region has the DNA TGTGCCAGCAGCCTCCTAGTTGGAGGTACTGAAGCTTTCTTT. Translating gives CASSLLVGGTEAFF. The full variable domain, rest sourced from reference TRBV5-6 and TRBJ1-1, is DAGVTQSPTHLIKTRGQQVTLRCSPKSGHDTVSWYQQALGQGPQFIFQYYEEEERQRGNFPDRFSGHQFPNYSSELNVNALLLGDSALYLCASSLLVGGTEAFFGQGTRLTVV.

A note on this clone: The sample carries other DNA sequences with the same CDR3. The V and J genes are TRBV4-1 and TRBJ1-3; a possible D gene is TRBD1 (5 bases). This CDR3 is 15 amino acids long. In germline, CDR1 is MGHRA, CDR2 YSYEKL. Trimming took 1 base from V and 2 from J, leaving 9 bases between them. The CDR3 is CASSQGGRAGNTIYF. The CDR3 DNA is TGCGCCAGCAGCCAAGGGGGCAGGGCTGGAAACACCATATATTTT.

This rearrangement joins TRBV7-8 to TRBJ2-1; D might be TRBD1 (5 bases). The CDR3 extends over 20 amino acids. Germline V lookup: CDR1 SGHVS, CDR2 FQNEAQ. With 0 bases removed from V and 4 bases from J, the gap between germline ends came to 25 bases. Here the CDR3 DNA reads TGTGCCAGCAGCTTAGCGGTCGCAGGGAATCTTTCCGCCCCATACAATGAGCAGTTCTTC. Protein: CASSLAVAGNLSAPYNEQFF.